These 22 T cell receptor beta chains were all obtained from the same sample, sequenced in a study of tumor-infiltrating lymphocytes in primary liver carcinoma (dated by TCRdb to 2015 to 2018). Without any cell sorting, total RNA and DNA were extracted together from around 20-30 mg of bulk tissue using the AllPrep DNA/RNA mini kit. The listed sequencing device is Illumina HiSeq 2500. Starting from roughly 540 ng total RNA, TCRbeta-specific cDNA was produced by reverse transcription with a constant-region primer and ProtoScript II reverse transcriptase. Construction of the TCRbeta libraries relied on three nested rounds of multiplex PCR, following a slightly modified ARM-PCR procedure. Each of the first two PCR rounds ran for around 9 cycles and used multiplex TRBV1-TRBV30 forward primers together with a Cbeta reverse primer. Through fastp at Q25 and MiXCR, TCRdb rebuilt clones from the public reads, retaining in-frame beta chains. Entries are consolidated by CDR3 protein sequence, retaining the most common genes and DNA. The sample table shows approximately 120,000 distinct CDR3 sequences, and around 60% are seen once. The top ten clones comprise 7.5% to 9% of the sample.

The sample was liver tumor tissue from sampling region 3. Read against the paper, the sample's cell subset or site label means: tumor region T3, left-lateral pole. The origin of the receptors is a woman aged 60 to 75 with primary liver carcinoma and hepatitis B virus infection.

Concerning this clonotype: An end of the junction does not agree with germline; a read error may underlie this. This rearrangement joins TRBV4-1 to TRBJ2-1, with TRBD2 identical over 7 bases. The CDR3 sequence is 17 residues long. Germline V gives CDR1 MGHRA, CDR2 YSYEKL. As DNA, the CDR3 is TGCGCCAGTAGCCAAGATAGCGCTAGCGGCCTCCTCGCTAAGCAGTTCTTC. Translating gives CASSQDSASGLLAKQFF.

Notes on this clonotype: This likely comes from a read error, as the CDR3 has no conserved phenylalanine or tryptophan at its end. The chain joins TRBV6-2 or TRBV6-3 to TRBJ2-1; the D gene could be TRBD1 or TRBD2 (5 bases each). CDR1 MNHEY and CDR2 SVGEGT come from the germline V gene. The CDR3 spans 13 residues. The CDR3 sequence is CTSRVTTNNEQFL. CDR3 nucleotides: TGTACCAGCAGGGTGACTACAAACAATGAGCAGTTCCTC.

This clonotype came up many times. V usage is TRBV5-6 and J usage is TRBJ2-1; TRBD1 aligns across 7 bases. In germline, CDR1 is SGHDT, CDR2 YYEEEE. The CDR3 extends over 15 amino acids. V shed 2 bases, J shed 5 bases, and the junction held 7 bases outside the gene matches. The CDR3 region has the DNA TGTGCCAGCAGCTTTAAGACAGGGTCGAACAATGAGCAGTTCTTC. This encodes CASSFKTGSNNEQFF. Looking up the rest from reference TRBV5-6 and TRBJ2-1 gives the full variable domain: DAGVTQSPTHLIKTRGQQVTLRCSPKSGHDTVSWYQQALGQGPQFIFQYYEEEERQRGNFPDRFSGHQFPNYSSELNVNALLLGDSALYLCASSFKTGSNNEQFFGPGTRLTVL.

Details on this clonotype: Since a much larger clone is just one base distant, this may be a read error. V is TRBV5-1 and J is TRBJ2-7, with D perhaps matching TRBD1 (5 bases). Germline CDR1 reads SGHRS; CDR2 reads YFSETQ. This CDR3 spans 12 amino acids. The CDR3 DNA sequence: TGCACCAGCAGCTCAGGGACCTACGAGCAGTACTTC. Residues: CTSSSGTYEQYF.

The chain joins TRBV20-1 to TRBJ2-3, with TRBD2 as a possible D gene (5 bases). The germline V and J ends were trimmed by 3 bases and 3 bases, with 13 bases remaining between them. This CDR3 contains 14 residues. The germline V gene has CDR1 DFQATT and CDR2 SNEGSKA (reference sequence). The CDR3 nucleotides read TGCAGTGCTAGCCCCGGGAAGGTAACAGATACGCAGTATTTT. It is translated as CSASPGKVTDTQYF.

Points on this clonotype: A read error may explain this, as a much larger clone is one base away. V usage is TRBV12-3 or TRBV12-4 and J usage is TRBJ1-1; TRBD1 is a possible D gene (5 bases). The CDR3 length is 15 residues. CDR3 in DNA: TGTACCAGCAGTCTAAGGGGCAGCATGAACACTGAAGCTTTCTTT. Its translation is CTSSLRGSMNTEAFF.

Note on this clonotype: The junction departs from germline at one end; a sequencing error may be responsible. The chain has TRBV11-1 and TRBJ2-1, with TRBD1 matching over 7 bases. Germline V gene data show CDR1 as SGHAT and CDR2 as FQDESV (reference sequence). The CDR3 consists of 16 residues. This CDR3 is CASNTGGAGGFNEQFF. The CDR3 DNA is TGTGCCAGCAACACTGGGGGCGCAGGGGGTTTCAATGAGCAGTTTTTC.

In its sample, this clonotype was seen a few times. The CDR3 region is CASSKAPTSGICDNEQFF. CDR3 in DNA: TGTGCCAGCAGCAAAGCCCCGACTAGCGGGATTTGTGACAATGAGCAGTTCTTC. The chain has TRBV21-1 and TRBJ2-1; the D call TRBD2 from the table was never checked on the DNA. TRBV21-1 counts as a pseudogene. The CDR3 is made up of 18 amino acids.

Ten or more counts support this clonotype. V usage is TRBV11-2 and J usage is TRBJ1-6; no clear D gene. Trimming stripped 3 bases from V and 10 bases from J, with 16 bases between. Germline V gives CDR1 SGHAT, CDR2 FQNNGV. CDR3 length: 15 residues. The CDR3 DNA sequence: TGTGCCAGCAGCTTTTCTGGCCCGTACAACTCACCCCTCCACTTT. Translation: CASSFSGPYNSPLHF.

With respect to this clonotype: The missing conserved phenylalanine or tryptophan at the end of this CDR3 makes a read error likely. The chain links TRBV10-2 to TRBJ2-7; 11 nucleotides match TRBD1. Germline V lookup: CDR1 WSHSY, CDR2 SAAADI. The CDR3 extends over 14 amino acids. Trimming cost V 9 bases and J 3 bases; bases outside gene matches: 7. CDR3 loop: CASTGQGENYEQYP. The CDR3 DNA reads TGCGCCAGTACGGGACAGGGGGAAAACTACGAGCAGTACCCC.

This clonotype was counted a single time. The conserved phenylalanine or tryptophan normally closing the CDR3 is absent here, so this likely arose from a read error. V is TRBV11-2 and J is TRBJ2-5; D may be TRBD2 (5 bases). The CDR3 spans 14 residues. CDR1 SGHAT and CDR2 FQNNGV come from the germline V gene. Trimming left V 2 bases short and J 4 bases short, with 11 bases between. The CDR3 spells CASSLPGRGETQYI. The CDR3, as DNA: TGTGCCAGCAGCTTACCAGGACGGGGAGAGACCCAGTACATC.

The chain recombines TRBV11-3 with TRBJ2-1; tentatively, D is TRBD1 or TRBD2 (6 bases each). This CDR3 region has 13 residues. Germline lookup yields CDR1 SGHNT and CDR2 YENEEA. V lost 6 bases and J 11 bases, leaving 17 bases between the germline ends. The CDR3 spells CASSTGGYNKQFF. CDR3 in DNA: TGTGCCAGCAGTACCGGGGGCTACAACAAGCAGTTCTTC.

Note on this clonotype: One junction end disagrees with the germline gene, perhaps due to a read error. This rearrangement joins TRBV7-8 to TRBJ2-1, with a tentative D call TRBD2 (5 bases). CDR3 length: 13 residues. Germline loops: CDR1 SGHVS, CDR2 FQNEAQ. The CDR3 DNA sequence: TGTGCCAGCAGCCCGGACTCCTACATTGAGCAGTTCTTC. Translating gives CASSPDSYIEQFF. Full variable domain (rest looked up from reference TRBV7-8 and TRBJ2-1): GAGVSQSPRYKVAKRGQDVALRCDPISGHVSLFWYQQALGQGPEFLTYFQNEAQLDKSGLPSDRFFAERPEGSVSTLKIQRTQQEDSAVYLCASSPDSYIEQFFGPGTRLTVL.

On this clonotype itself: This may come from a read error, since a much larger clone is one base off. The V and J genes are TRBV6-6 and TRBJ1-2; TRBD1 is a possible D gene (5 bases). The CDR3 spans 15 residues. Germline CDR1 and CDR2: MNHNY and SVGAGI (reference sequence). DNA for the CDR3: TGTGCCAGCAGTTCCAACTTGGGGGTTAACTATGTCTACACCTTC. Protein product: CASSSNLGVNYVYTF.

To note about this clonotype: The junction departs from germline at one end; a sequencing error may be responsible. V and J are TRBV11-1 and TRBJ2-1; D remains ambiguous. Germline V lookup: CDR1 SGHAT, CDR2 FQDESV (reference sequence). The CDR3 runs 14 residues. The CDR3 DNA reads as TGCGCCAGCAGCTTAGAGCGTAGGGTAGGTGAGGAGTTCTTC. It specifies CASSLERRVGEEFF.

As for this clonotype: This may be a read error, as it is one base from a much larger clone. V usage is TRBV5-4 and J usage is TRBJ2-5; D possibly corresponds to TRBD2 (5 bases). CDR3 length equals 15 residues. V was pared by 4 bases and J by 5 bases, with 18 bases between. Germline loops: CDR1 SGHNT, CDR2 YYREEE (reference sequence). CDR3 in DNA: TGTGCCAGCAGCGCCGGTGGAGGCGGAAGGGAGACCCAGTACTTC. Its translation: CASSAGGGGRETQYF.

On this clonotype: At one of its ends the junction is not consistent with the germline gene, which may arise from a read error. The chain joins TRBV29-1 to TRBJ1-2; 9 bases align to TRBD1. The CDR3 sequence is 15 residues long. The germline gives CDR1 SQVTM, CDR2 ANQGSEA. The CDR3 sequence: CSFEDPRDRAYGYTF. In nucleotides, the CDR3 is TGCAGCTTTGAGGATCCGAGGGACAGGGCTTATGGCTACACCTTC.

This clonotype was recorded many times. CDR3 in DNA: TGTGCCAGCCACCCCGGGGCCCACATTAGCAATCAGCCCCAGCATTTT. It yields the protein CASHPGAHISNQPQHF. V usage is TRBV12-3 or TRBV12-4 and J usage is TRBJ1-5; a possible D gene is TRBD1 (5 bases). The CDR3 contains 16 residues. Trimming left V 8 bases short and J 0 bases short, with 17 bases between.

Notes on this clonotype: At one end the junction does not follow the germline gene, possibly because of a read error. The CDR3 DNA reads TGTGCCAGCAGCTTAGCTGCCGCAGGCTACATCTTC. Amino acid sequence: CASSLAAAGYIF. V is TRBV7-9 and J is TRBJ1-2; D unclear. The CDR3 runs 12 residues. CDR1 SEHNR and CDR2 FQNEAQ come from the germline V gene (reference sequence).

In the case of this clonotype: Mismatch with germline at one junction end may stem from a read error. V usage is TRBV11-3 and J usage is TRBJ2-3, with unresolved D. The CDR3 spans 14 residues. Germline V gene sequence: CDR1 SGHNT, CDR2 YENEEA. The CDR3 spells CASSFRIITVTQYF. CDR3 sequence (DNA): TGTGCCAGCAGCTTCAGGATTATCACAGTTACGCAGTATTTT.

This clonotype appeared many times. This chain links TRBV5-5 with TRBJ1-1; maybe TRBD1 (5 bases). With 4 bases removed from V and 1 base from J, the gap between germline ends came to 17 bases. The CDR3 length is 16 residues. The germline CDR1 and CDR2 sequences are SGHKS and YYEKEE (reference sequence). The chain's CDR3 is CASSGMIGTANTEAFF. The CDR3 DNA reads TGTGCCAGCAGCGGGATGATAGGGACTGCGAACACTGAAGCTTTCTTT.

This clonotype was detected only a few times. The chain is built from TRBV5-1 and TRBJ2-5; TRBD2 matches 11 bases. The ends lost 4 bases at V and 2 bases at J; junction bases unmatched: 13. There are 18 residues in the CDR3. Germline CDR1 and CDR2: SGHRS and YFSETQ. CDR3 DNA sequence: TGCGCCAGCAGCCCGGAGGGCTGGACTAGCGGGCCTCAAGAGACCCAGTACTTC. The encoded protein is CASSPEGWTSGPQETQYF.